The 24 T cell receptor beta chains reported below all come from one sample, sequenced in a study of PD-L1 blockade in urothelial cancer. This sample's time point: pretreatment peripheral blood. Clones were read by immunoSEQ multiplex PCR, and TCRdb kept only the in-frame ones, dropping some. The sample yields 58,000 or so clones, around 81% seen once. The material was PBMCs, obtained around atezolizumab (anti-PD-L1) treatment. Receptors originate from a man between 65 and 79 years old with urothelial cancer.

The V call is TRBV19, the J call TRBJ1-1; D perhaps matches TRBD1 (5 bases). This CDR3 is built from 14 residues. Trimming stripped 5 bases from V and 5 bases from J, with 15 bases between. The germline V gene encodes CDR1 LNHDA and CDR2 SQIVND (reference sequence). The CDR3 spells CASSHRSRTTEAFF. In DNA, the CDR3 is TGTGCCAGTAGTCACAGGAGCCGAACTACTGAAGCTTTCTTT.

A note on this clone: This CDR3 fails to terminate in the conserved phenylalanine or tryptophan, so it likely reflects a read error. The DNA is omitted, as the CDR3 cannot be located on it reliably, and the CDR3 follows TCRdb's listing. The chain carries TRBV7-2 and TRBJ1-2; no check of the table's D call, TRBD1, against the DNA was made. Germline CDR1 SGHTA, CDR2 FQGNSA. With termini counted, the CDR3 has 13 amino acids. CDR3 residues: CASSTPGQGVITS.

The chain combines TRBV11-3 with TRBJ2-5; D call uncertain. The CDR3 is made up of 15 amino acids. V dropped 1 base and J dropped 0 bases, with 9 bases sitting between them. Germline V gene sequence: CDR1 SGHNT, CDR2 YENEEA. The CDR3 reads CASSLGGAHQETQYF. In DNA, the CDR3 is TGTGCCAGCAGCTTAGGAGGAGCGCACCAAGAGACCCAGTACTTC.

V usage is TRBV18 and J usage is TRBJ2-1; 12 bases match TRBD2. Germline V CDR1 and CDR2: KGHSH, LQKENI. This CDR3 has 16 amino acids. J lost 2 bases, V lost 4 bases, and 3 bases had no gene match. Here the CDR3 reads CASSLLAGGTYNEQFF. The DNA of the CDR3 is TGTGCCAGCTCACTTCTAGCGGGAGGGACCTACAATGAGCAGTTCTTC. Full variable domain (outside the CDR3, taken from reference TRBV18 and TRBJ2-1): NAGVMQNPRHLVRRRGQEARLRCSPMKGHSHVYWYRQLPEEGLKFMVYLQKENIIDESGMPKERFSAEFPKEGPSILRIQQVVRGDSAAYFCASSLLAGGTYNEQFFGPGTRLTVL.

This clone was recorded once. The germline gene is not matched at one end of the junction; a read error may be the cause. The V call is TRBV6-5, the J call TRBJ2-7; 8 bases are a match to TRBD1. CDR3 length equals 14 residues. Germline values: CDR1 MNHEY, CDR2 SVGAGI. In nucleotides, the CDR3 is TGTGCCAGCAGTCGTCGACAGGGGTCCTTCGAGCAGTACTTC. Its protein product is CASSRRQGSFEQYF.

CDR3 region: CASSSTRAEQFF. The CDR3 nucleotides read TGTGCCAGCAGCTCGACTAGGGCAGAGCAGTTCTTC. The chain is built from TRBV7-9 and TRBJ2-1, with D perhaps matching TRBD2 (6 bases). Germline loops: CDR1 SEHNR, CDR2 FQNEAQ (reference sequence). The CDR3 runs 12 residues. Trimming pared 4 bases from V and 10 bases from J, leaving 11 bases between.

J is TRBJ1-2 and V is TRBV7-8; D possibly corresponds to TRBD1 (5 bases). Germline V gives CDR1 SGHVS, CDR2 FQNEAQ. Trimming took off 3 bases at V and 5 bases at J, with 19 bases between the two ends. The CDR3 is 16 residues long. CDR3 sequence: CASSFRRGLILYGYTF. The CDR3 DNA reads TGTGCCAGCAGCTTCAGGCGGGGCCTGATCCTTTATGGCTACACCTTC.

CDR3 sequence reads: CASNPAGGPYEQYF. As DNA, the CDR3 is TGTGCCAGCAATCCAGCGGGAGGGCCATACGAGCAGTACTTC. The chain joins TRBV6-6 to TRBJ2-7; 10 bases agree with TRBD2. Germline V CDR1 and CDR2: MNHNY, SVGAGI (reference sequence). The CDR3 spans 14 residues. V lost 7 bases to trimming and J lost 4 bases; unmatched junction nucleotides: 7.

The chain couples TRBV23-1 to TRBJ1-1, with 10 nucleotides matching TRBD1. TRBV23-1 is sorted into the ORF group, with uncertain function. Trimming cost V 8 bases and J 1 base; bases outside gene matches: 1. The CDR3 is 13 amino acids. CDR3 amino acids: CASWDRGNTEAFF. DNA for the CDR3: TGCGCCAGCTGGGACAGGGGGAACACTGAAGCTTTCTTT.

The chain uses TRBV6-5 and TRBJ1-4, with 9 nucleotides matching TRBD1. The CDR3 has 15 residues. The trim removed 5 bases at V and 8 bases at J, leaving 9 bases unmatched. Germline lookup yields CDR1 MNHEY and CDR2 SVGAGI. CDR3 protein: CASSRFYRGPEKLFF. For the CDR3, the DNA is TGTGCCAGCAGTAGGTTCTACAGGGGGCCGGAAAAACTGTTTTTT.

The chain employs TRBV6-5 and TRBJ1-2; no firm D call. The CDR3 totals 11 residues. The germline V and J ends were trimmed by 5 bases and 5 bases, with 6 bases remaining between them. Germline values: CDR1 MNHEY, CDR2 SVGAGI. The CDR3 sequence: CASSTLYGYTF. The DNA of the CDR3 is TGTGCCAGCAGTACCCTATATGGCTACACCTTC.

The chain employs TRBV19 and TRBJ2-7, with 10 bases lining up with TRBD1. The junction had 8 bases not matched to a gene; V was cut back by 6 bases and J by 6 bases. The CDR3 spans 14 residues. Germline V gene sequence: CDR1 LNHDA, CDR2 SQIVND (reference sequence). The CDR3 nucleotides read TGTGCCAGTAGCCAGTCGGGACAGGGGCTCGAGCAGTACTTC. Protein: CASSQSGQGLEQYF.

The J gene is TRBJ1-2, the V gene TRBV25-1, with TRBD1 matching 9 bases. The CDR3 runs 13 residues. J lost 8 bases, V lost 5 bases, and 6 bases had no gene match. Germline V CDR1 and CDR2: MGHDK, SYGVNS. CDR3 amino acids: CASSPDRGGGYTF. DNA of the CDR3: TGTGCCAGCAGTCCGGACAGGGGAGGCGGCTACACCTTC.

This chain uses TRBV25-1 with TRBJ2-1, with 8 bases that match TRBD1. The CDR3 runs 15 residues. The ends lost 1 base at V and 8 bases at J; junction bases unmatched: 7. Germline V gives CDR1 MGHDK, CDR2 SYGVNS. CDR3 amino acids: CASSELVTGEDEQFF. Written as DNA, the CDR3 is TGTGCCAGCAGTGAATTGGTGACAGGGGAGGATGAGCAGTTCTTC. Based on the CDR3 plus reference TRBV25-1 and TRBJ2-1, the full variable domain is EADIYQTPRYLVIGTGKKITLECSQTMGHDKMYWYQQDPGMELHLIHYSYGVNSTEKGDLSSESTVSRIRTEHFPLTLESARPSHTSQYLCASSELVTGEDEQFFGPGTRLTVL.

This clone was seen more than once but under ten times. The chain combines TRBV19 with TRBJ2-1, with D uncertain. Germline CDR1 is LNHDA and CDR2 is SQIVND (reference sequence). There are 13 residues in the CDR3. The germline V and J ends were trimmed by 6 bases and 3 bases, with 9 bases remaining between them. CDR3 loop: CASSFSYYNEQFF. The CDR3 bases are TGTGCCAGTAGCTTCTCCTACTACAATGAGCAGTTCTTC.

A word on this clone: At one end, the junction sequence differs from germline, possibly due to a read error. The chain is built from TRBV28 and TRBJ2-1; possibly TRBD2 for D (6 bases). Germline V CDR1 and CDR2: MDHEN, SYDVKM. This CDR3 has 15 amino acids. The DNA for the CDR3 is TGTGCCAGCACTCAACTAGCTCTCTCCGACAATGAGCAGTTCTTC. This gives the protein CASTQLALSDNEQFF.

The chain employs TRBV7-2 and TRBJ1-2; the D gene is possibly TRBD1 (5 bases). The length of the CDR3 is 12 residues. The V and J ends lost 1 base and 5 bases respectively, with 5 bases between them. The germline gives CDR1 SGHTA, CDR2 FQGNSA. The CDR3: CASSLEGYGYTF. The DNA of the CDR3 is TGTGCCAGCAGCTTAGAGGGGTATGGCTACACCTTC. The full variable domain, with the rest looked up from reference TRBV7-2 and TRBJ1-2, is GAGVSQSPSNKVTEKGKDVELRCDPISGHTALYWYRQSLGQGLEFLIYFQGNSAPDKSGLPSDRFSAERTGGSVSTLTIQRTQQEDSAVYLCASSLEGYGYTFGSGTRLTVV.

The V call is TRBV5-1, the J call TRBJ2-7, with TRBD1 identical over 10 bases. Unmatched junction bases numbered 11, after V lost 0 bases and J lost 5 bases. This CDR3 spans 17 amino acids. Germline loops: CDR1 SGHRS, CDR2 YFSETQ. CDR3 amino acids: CASSLGAGTGAGDEQYF. CDR3 DNA sequence: TGCGCCAGCAGCTTGGGGGCCGGGACAGGGGCGGGCGACGAGCAGTACTTC.

V and J are TRBV2 and TRBJ2-3, with TRBD1 as a possible D gene (6 bases). V lost 7 bases, J lost 6 bases, and 29 bases lay in between. CDR3 length: 18 amino acids. The germline gives CDR1 SNHLY, CDR2 FYNNEI. Here the CDR3 reads CASINDLGDIGLSDTQYF. The CDR3 DNA follows: TGTGCCAGCATCAATGACCTAGGGGACATCGGCTTGTCGGATACGCAGTATTTT.

The chain recombines TRBV6-1 with TRBJ2-7, with 7 positions matching TRBD1. Unmatched junction bases numbered 8, after V lost 3 bases and J lost 3 bases. This CDR3 has 15 residues. The V gene's germline CDR1 is MNHNS and CDR2 SASEGT. The CDR3 reads CASSEAGRGIYEQYF. The CDR3 region has the DNA TGTGCCAGCAGTGAGGCAGGCAGGGGGATCTACGAGCAGTACTTC.

This rearrangement joins TRBV19 to TRBJ2-1; TRBD2 matches 7 bases. The junction had 3 bases not matched to a gene; V was cut back by 3 bases and J by 1 base. The germline gives CDR1 LNHDA, CDR2 SQIVND (reference sequence). The CDR3 covers 15 residues. CDR3 residues: CASSMGRVSYNEQFF. For the CDR3, the DNA is TGTGCCAGTAGTATGGGGAGGGTGTCCTACAATGAGCAGTTCTTC.

The J gene is TRBJ2-3, the V gene TRBV2; D remains ambiguous. Germline CDR1 and CDR2: SNHLY and FYNNEI. Trimming stripped 6 bases from V and 4 bases from J, with 8 bases between. The length of the CDR3 is 12 residues. CDR3 nucleotide sequence: TGTGCCAGCAGCAGAAATGCAGATACGCAGTATTTT. This gives the protein CASSRNADTQYF.

J is TRBJ2-5 and V is TRBV5-1; D unresolved. The CDR3 is 13 amino acids. V gave up 0 bases and J gave up 5 bases, with 8 bases separating them. The germline V gene has CDR1 SGHRS and CDR2 YFSETQ. This CDR3 reads CASSLVFEETQYF. DNA for the CDR3: TGCGCCAGCAGCTTGGTTTTCGAGGAGACCCAGTACTTC.

This clone was observed a single time. This chain links TRBV5-1 with TRBJ2-7, with D tentatively TRBD2 (6 bases). V dropped 4 bases and J dropped 5 bases, with 13 bases sitting between them. The CDR3 covers 13 residues. Looked up from germline, CDR1 is SGHRS and CDR2 is YFSETQ. CDR3 DNA: TGCGCCAGCAGCCGCGGACTAATCGACGAGCAGTACTTC. Encoded protein: CASSRGLIDEQYF.